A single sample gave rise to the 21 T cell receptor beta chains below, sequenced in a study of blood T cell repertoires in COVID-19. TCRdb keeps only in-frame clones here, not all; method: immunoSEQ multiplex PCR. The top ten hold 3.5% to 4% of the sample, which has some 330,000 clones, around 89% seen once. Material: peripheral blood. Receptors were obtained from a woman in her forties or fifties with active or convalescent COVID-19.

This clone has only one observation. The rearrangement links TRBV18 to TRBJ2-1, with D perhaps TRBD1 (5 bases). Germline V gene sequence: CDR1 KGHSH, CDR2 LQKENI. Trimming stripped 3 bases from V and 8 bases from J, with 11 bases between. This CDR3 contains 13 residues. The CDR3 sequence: CASSPAGSYEQFF. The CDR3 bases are TGTGCCAGCTCACCCGCAGGGTCCTATGAGCAGTTCTTC.

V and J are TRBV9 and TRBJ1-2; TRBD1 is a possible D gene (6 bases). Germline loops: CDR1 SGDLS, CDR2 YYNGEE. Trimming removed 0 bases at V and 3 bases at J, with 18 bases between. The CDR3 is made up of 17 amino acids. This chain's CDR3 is CASSVAPGGGGDYGYTF. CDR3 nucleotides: TGTGCCAGCAGCGTAGCCCCAGGAGGGGGGGGCGACTATGGCTACACCTTC.

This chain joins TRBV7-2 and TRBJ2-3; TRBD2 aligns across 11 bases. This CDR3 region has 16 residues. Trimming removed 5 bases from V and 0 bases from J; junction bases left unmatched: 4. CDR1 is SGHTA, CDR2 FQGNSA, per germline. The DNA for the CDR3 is TGTGCCAGCAGCCCGGGACTAGCGGCTAGCACAGATACGCAGTATTTT. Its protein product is CASSPGLAASTDTQYF. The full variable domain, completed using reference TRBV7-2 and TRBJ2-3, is GAGVSQSPSNKVTEKGKDVELRCDPISGHTALYWYRQSLGQGLEFLIYFQGNSAPDKSGLPSDRFSAERTGGSVSTLTIQRTQQEDSAVYLCASSPGLAASTDTQYFGPGTRLTVL.

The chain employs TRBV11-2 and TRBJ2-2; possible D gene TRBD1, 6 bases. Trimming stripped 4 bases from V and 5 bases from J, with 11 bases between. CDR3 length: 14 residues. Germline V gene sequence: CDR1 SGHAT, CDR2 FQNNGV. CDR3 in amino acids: CASSSLRGTGELFF. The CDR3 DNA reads TGTGCCAGCAGCTCACTCAGGGGTACCGGGGAGCTGTTTTTT.

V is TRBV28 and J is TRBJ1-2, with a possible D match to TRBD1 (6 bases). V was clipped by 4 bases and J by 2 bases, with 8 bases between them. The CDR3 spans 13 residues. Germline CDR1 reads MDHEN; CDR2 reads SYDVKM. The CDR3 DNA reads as TGTGCCAGCAGTTATGGACAGAACTATGGCTACACCTTC. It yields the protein CASSYGQNYGYTF.

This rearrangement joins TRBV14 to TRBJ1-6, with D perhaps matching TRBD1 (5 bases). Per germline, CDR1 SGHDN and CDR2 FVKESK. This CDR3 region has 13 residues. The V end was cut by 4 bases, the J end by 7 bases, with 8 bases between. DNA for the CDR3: TGTGCCAGCAGCCGGAGGGACAATTCACCCCTCCACTTT. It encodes CASSRRDNSPLHF.

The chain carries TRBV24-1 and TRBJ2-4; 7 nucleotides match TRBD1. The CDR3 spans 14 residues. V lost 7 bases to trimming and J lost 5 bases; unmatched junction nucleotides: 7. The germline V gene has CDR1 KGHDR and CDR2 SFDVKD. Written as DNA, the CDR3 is TGTGCCACCAGCAGAACCGGGACAGAAAACATTCAGTACTTC. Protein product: CATSRTGTENIQYF.

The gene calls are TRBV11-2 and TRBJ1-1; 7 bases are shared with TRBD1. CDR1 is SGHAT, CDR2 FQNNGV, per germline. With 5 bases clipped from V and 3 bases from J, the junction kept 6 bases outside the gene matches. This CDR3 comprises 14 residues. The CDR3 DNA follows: TGTGCCAGCAGCGAAAAACAGGGGTACACTGAAGCTTTCTTT. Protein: CASSEKQGYTEAFF. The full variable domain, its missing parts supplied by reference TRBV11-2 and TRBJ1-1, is EAGVAQSPRYKIIEKRQSVAFWCNPISGHATLYWYQQILGQGPKLLIQFQNNGVVDDSQLPKDRFSAERLKGVDSTLKIQPAKLEDSAVYLCASSEKQGYTEAFFGQGTRLTVV.

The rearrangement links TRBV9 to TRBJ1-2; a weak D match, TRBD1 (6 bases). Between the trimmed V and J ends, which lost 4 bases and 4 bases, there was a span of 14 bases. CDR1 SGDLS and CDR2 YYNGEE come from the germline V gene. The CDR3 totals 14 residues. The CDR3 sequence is CASSPNGQSYGYTF. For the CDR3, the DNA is TGTGCCAGCAGCCCCAACGGACAGAGCTATGGCTACACCTTC.

CDR3 nucleotide sequence: TGTGCCATCAGTGAGTCAGGGGGTCTTCAAGAGACCCAGTACTTC. Its protein is CAISESGGLQETQYF. J is TRBJ2-5 and V is TRBV10-3, with D perhaps TRBD1 (6 bases). The CDR3 is 15 residues long. The germline V gene has CDR1 ENHRY and CDR2 SYGVKD. Trimming pared 0 bases from V and 2 bases from J, leaving 10 bases between.

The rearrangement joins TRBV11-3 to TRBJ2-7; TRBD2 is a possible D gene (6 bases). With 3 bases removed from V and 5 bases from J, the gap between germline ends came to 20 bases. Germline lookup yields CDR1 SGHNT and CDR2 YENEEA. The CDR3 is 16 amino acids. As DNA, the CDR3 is TGTGCCAGCAGCTTCCATAGACTGGGGCGGGAAGACGAGCAGTACTTC. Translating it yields CASSFHRLGREDEQYF.

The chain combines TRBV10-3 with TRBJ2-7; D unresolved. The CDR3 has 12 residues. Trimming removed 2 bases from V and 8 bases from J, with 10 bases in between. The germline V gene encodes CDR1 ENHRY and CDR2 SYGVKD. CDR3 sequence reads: CAISEKNTKQYF. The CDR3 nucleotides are TGTGCCATCAGTGAGAAAAACACGAAGCAGTACTTC.

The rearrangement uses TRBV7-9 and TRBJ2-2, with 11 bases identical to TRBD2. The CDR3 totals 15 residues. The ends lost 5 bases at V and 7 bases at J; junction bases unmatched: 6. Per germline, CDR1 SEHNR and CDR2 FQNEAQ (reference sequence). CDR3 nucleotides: TGTGCCAGCAGCACTCCACTAGCGGGAGACGGGGAGCTGTTTTTT. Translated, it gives CASSTPLAGDGELFF.

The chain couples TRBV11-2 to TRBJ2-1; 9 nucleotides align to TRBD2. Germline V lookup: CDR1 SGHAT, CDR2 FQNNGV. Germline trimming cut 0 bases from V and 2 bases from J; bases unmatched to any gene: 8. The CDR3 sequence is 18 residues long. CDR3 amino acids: CASSLDGGRGGTYNEQFF. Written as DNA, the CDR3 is TGTGCCAGCAGCTTAGATGGCGGGCGGGGGGGAACCTACAATGAGCAGTTCTTC.

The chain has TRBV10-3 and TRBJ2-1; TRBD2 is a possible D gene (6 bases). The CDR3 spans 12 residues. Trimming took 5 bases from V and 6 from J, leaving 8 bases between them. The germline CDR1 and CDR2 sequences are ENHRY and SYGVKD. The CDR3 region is CAISKTSNEQFF. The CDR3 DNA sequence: TGTGCCATCAGTAAGACTAGCAATGAGCAGTTCTTC.

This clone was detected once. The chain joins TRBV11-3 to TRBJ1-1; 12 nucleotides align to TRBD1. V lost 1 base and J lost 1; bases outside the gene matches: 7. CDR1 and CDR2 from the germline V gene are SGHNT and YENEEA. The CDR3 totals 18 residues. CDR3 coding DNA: TGTGCCAGCAGCTTAGTAGAGGGACAGGGGGCGCGGAACACTGAAGCTTTCTTT. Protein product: CASSLVEGQGARNTEAFF.

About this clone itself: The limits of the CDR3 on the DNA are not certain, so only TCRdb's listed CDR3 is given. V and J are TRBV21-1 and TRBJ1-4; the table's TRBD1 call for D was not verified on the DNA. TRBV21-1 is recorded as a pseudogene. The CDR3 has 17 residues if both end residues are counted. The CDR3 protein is CASSKDFFGTGNEKLFF.

CDR3 nucleotides: TGTGCCAGCTCACCCGCGGGGGGTGGCAATCAGCCCCAGCATTTT. As protein: CASSPAGGGNQPQHF. V usage is TRBV18 and J usage is TRBJ1-5; maybe TRBD1 (5 bases). The germline gives CDR1 KGHSH, CDR2 LQKENI. The CDR3 spans 15 residues. V dropped 3 bases and J dropped 2 bases, with 11 bases sitting between them.

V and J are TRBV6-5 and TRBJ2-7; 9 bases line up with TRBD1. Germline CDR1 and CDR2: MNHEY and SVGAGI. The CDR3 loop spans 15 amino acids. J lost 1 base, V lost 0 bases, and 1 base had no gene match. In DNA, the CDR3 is TGTGCCAGCAGTTACTCCGGGACAGGGTCCTACGAGCAGTACTTC. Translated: CASSYSGTGSYEQYF.

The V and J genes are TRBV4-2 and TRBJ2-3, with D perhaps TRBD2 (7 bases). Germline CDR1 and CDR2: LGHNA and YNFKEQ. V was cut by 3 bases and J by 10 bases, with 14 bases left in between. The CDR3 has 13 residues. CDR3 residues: CASSQGGGRAQYF. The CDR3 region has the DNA TGTGCCAGCAGCCAGGGGGGGGGCAGGGCGCAGTATTTT.

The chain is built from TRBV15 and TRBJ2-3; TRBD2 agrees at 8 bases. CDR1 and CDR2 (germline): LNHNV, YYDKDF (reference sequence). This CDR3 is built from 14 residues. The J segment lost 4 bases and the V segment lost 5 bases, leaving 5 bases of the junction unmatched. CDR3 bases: TGTGCCACCAGCCCTCACGGGGGGGCAGATACGCAGTATTTT. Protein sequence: CATSPHGGADTQYF. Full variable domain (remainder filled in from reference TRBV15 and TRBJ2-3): DAMVIQNPRYQVTQFGKPVTLSCSQTLNHNVMYWYQQKSSQAPKLLFHYYDKDFNNEADTPDNFQSRRPNTSFCFLDIRSPGLGDTAMYLCATSPHGGADTQYFGPGTRLTVL.